The clone carrying this TCR beta chain was seen a handful of times. Its specificity is unknown. Time point of the sample: newly diagnosed GD, antithyroid drugs for less than 3 months. RNA isolated from PBMCs was used to make the TCR library. iRepertoire HTBI primers and Arm-PCR of CDR3 regions built TCR beta libraries. One entry per CDR3 protein results from TCRdb running MiXCR on the multiplex PCR reads. The data hold about 620,000 distinct CDR3 sequences, with 16% observed a single time. These data are taken from a study of regulatory T cells in long-lasting Graves disease. Notes on the study in general: Relative to newly diagnosed Graves' patients, persistent ones had lower TCR diversity. With persistent disease, TRBV28, TRBJ1-2 and TRBJ2-5 were the favored segments.

The CDR3 is 14 amino acids. Between the trimmed V and J ends, which lost 6 bases and 5 bases, there was a span of 15 bases. CDR1 MNHNS and CDR2 SASEGT come from the germline V gene. The data were also submitted as part of a second study, on T cells in Graves' hyperthyroidism and ophthalmopathy. In that study: With the HTBI primer set, the TCR CDR3 went through a first round of RT-PCR.

The source of this sequence is a woman younger than 45 with Graves disease. This rearrangement joins TRBV6-1 to TRBJ2-3; D possibly corresponds to TRBD1 (7 bases). The starting material was peripheral blood mononuclear cells (PBMCs), obtained at new diagnosis, from a patient treated with antithyroid drugs. The CDR3 sequence: CASRNGQGGDTQYF. The CDR3 DNA reads as TGTGCCAGCAGGAACGGGCAGGGGGGAGATACGCAGTATTTT.